These 25 T cell receptor beta chains originate from one sample sequenced in a study of monozygotic twins with inflammatory bowel disease. TCRdb reprocessed the 5' RACE reads, with one entry per CDR3 protein and no DNA. This table holds 300,000 to 450,000 distinct CDR3 sequences. The specimen sequenced was blood. These receptors all stem from a human donor with ulcerative colitis or Crohn's disease, or a healthy co-twin of an affected twin (not recorded which).

V usage is TRBV5-1 and J usage is TRBJ1-1; with no DNA, the TCRdb D assignment of TRBD1 cannot be verified. Germline assignment: CDR1 SGHRS and CDR2 YFSETQ. The CDR3 loop spans 17 amino acids. The CDR3: CASSLAISRTENTEAFF.

CDR3: CASSLAGQSPSGANVLTF. This chain connects TRBV5-1 to TRBJ2-6; with no DNA, the TCRdb D assignment of TRBD1 cannot be verified. This CDR3 has 18 residues. The germline V gene encodes CDR1 SGHRS and CDR2 YFSETQ. The entire variable domain, with the rest obtained from reference TRBV5-1 and TRBJ2-6, is as follows: KAGVTQTPRYLIKTRGQQVTLSCSPISGHRSVSWYQQTPGQGLQFLFEYFSETQRNKGNFPGRFSGRQFSNSRSEMNVSTLELGDSALYLCASSLAGQSPSGANVLTFGAGSRLTVL.

The chain joins TRBV14 to TRBJ2-7; TCRdb picks TRBD1, but there is no DNA to check that call. CDR1 and CDR2 from the germline V gene are SGHDN and FVKESK. This CDR3 contains 15 residues. This CDR3 reads CASSQVRGYGAEQYF.

The chain combines TRBV20-1 with TRBJ1-4. The CDR3 covers 15 residues. CDR1 DFQATT and CDR2 SNEGSKA come from the germline V gene (reference sequence). CDR3 protein: CSARDMGSYNEKLFF.

The chain couples TRBV7-9 to TRBJ1-2. The CDR3 loop spans 16 amino acids. Germline loops: CDR1 SEHNR, CDR2 FQNEAQ (reference sequence). The CDR3 sequence: CASSRFRDENVGGYTF. The full variable domain, completed using reference TRBV7-9 and TRBJ1-2, is DTGVSQNPRHKITKRGQNVTFRCDPISEHNRLYWYRQTLGQGPEFLTYFQNEAQLEKSRLLSDRFSAERPKGSFSTLEIQRTEQGDSAMYLCASSRFRDENVGGYTFGSGTRLTVV.

The rearrangement links TRBV20-1 to TRBJ2-7; TCRdb names TRBD1, which stays unverified in the absence of DNA. Germline-derived CDR1 and CDR2 are DFQATT and SNEGSKA (reference sequence). The CDR3 contains 16 residues. CDR3 amino acids: CSARRTRQGISYEQYF.

The J gene is TRBJ2-3, the V gene TRBV9; TCRdb returns TRBD1, unconfirmable since there is no DNA. This CDR3 is built from 16 residues. The germline V gene encodes CDR1 SGDLS and CDR2 YYNGEE. CDR3 protein: CASSVTGSTSTDTQYF.

The chain uses TRBV12-3 or TRBV12-4 and TRBJ2-1; without DNA, the TCRdb call of TRBD1 cannot be checked. This CDR3 has 19 residues. CDR3 loop: CASSITQGALGYSYNEQFF.

V usage is TRBV5-1 and J usage is TRBJ2-3; TCRdb indicates TRBD2, and absent DNA this call remains unverified. This CDR3 is built from 17 residues. The germline V gene has CDR1 SGHRS and CDR2 YFSETQ. The CDR3 is CASSLVVGGGAGDTQYF.

The chain uses TRBV20-1 and TRBJ1-2; TCRdb selects TRBD1, and the lack of DNA leaves this call unchecked. Germline assignment: CDR1 DFQATT and CDR2 SNEGSKA (reference sequence). CDR3 length: 14 residues. CDR3 amino acids: CSARVRQGAAGYTF.

The J gene is TRBJ2-3, the V gene TRBV7-6; TCRdb's D gene call, TRBD2, goes unchecked for lack of DNA. CDR3 length equals 13 residues. CDR1 and CDR2 (germline): SGHVS, FNYEAQ. CDR3 amino acids: CASSPDFSDTQYF.

This CDR3 is CSARDQATYEKLFF. V gene TRBV20-1 combines with J gene TRBJ1-4. The CDR3 is 14 amino acids. Germline-derived CDR1 and CDR2 are DFQATT and SNEGSKA (reference sequence).

The V gene is TRBV5-1, the J gene TRBJ2-1; absent DNA, TCRdb's TRBD1 call cannot be checked. The CDR3 runs to 13 residues. Per germline, CDR1 SGHRS and CDR2 YFSETQ. This chain's CDR3 is CASSLGGANEQFF.

The rearrangement uses TRBV7-3 and TRBJ2-1; TCRdb's D gene call, TRBD1, goes unchecked for lack of DNA. This CDR3 contains 16 residues. Germline assignment: CDR1 SGHTA and CDR2 FQGTGA. The CDR3: CASSGRDRGAYNEQFF.

V gene TRBV6-1 combines with J gene TRBJ1-2; TCRdb's D call of TRBD1 is untestable without DNA. The CDR3 has 14 residues. Germline values: CDR1 MNHNS, CDR2 SASEGT. Here the CDR3 reads CASREDRSDYGYTF.

The V call is TRBV18, the J call TRBJ1-5; TCRdb selects TRBD1, and the lack of DNA leaves this call unchecked. Germline assignment: CDR1 KGHSH and CDR2 LQKENI. The CDR3 has 14 amino acids. The CDR3 protein is CASSPDGGDQPQHF.

CDR3 region: CASRGYGRDTEAFF. This rearrangement joins TRBV6-1 to TRBJ1-1; the D call of TRBD1 rests on TCRdb alone, since no DNA is present to check it. The CDR3 is made up of 14 amino acids. CDR1 and CDR2 (germline): MNHNS, SASEGT.

The chain carries TRBV12-3 or TRBV12-4 and TRBJ1-4; the D gene TCRdb calls, TRBD1, cannot be checked with no DNA. This CDR3 is 14 amino acids long. CDR3 in amino acids: CASTHRAANEKLFF.

The V call is TRBV12-3 or TRBV12-4, the J call TRBJ1-4; TCRdb proposes TRBD1, but this gene call is untestable without DNA. CDR3 size: 12 residues. The CDR3 is CASSPLPGKLFF.

The chain is built from TRBV14 and TRBJ2-2. The germline CDR1 and CDR2 sequences are SGHDN and FVKESK. CDR3 size: 15 residues. The CDR3 sequence: CASSLRHANTGELFF.

This chain links TRBV5-1 with TRBJ2-7; the D call from TCRdb, TRBD1, cannot be confirmed without DNA. The CDR3 extends over 14 amino acids. Per germline, CDR1 SGHRS and CDR2 YFSETQ. CDR3 sequence: CASSADRARYEQYF.

The genes are TRBV15 and TRBJ2-1; TCRdb proposes TRBD2, but this gene call is untestable without DNA. Per the germline V gene, CDR1 is LNHNV and CDR2 is YYDKDF (reference sequence). The CDR3 is made up of 20 amino acids. CDR3 in amino acids: CATSRQGTSGGRSSYNEQFF. The whole variable domain, filled in from reference TRBV15 and TRBJ2-1, reads DAMVIQNPRYQVTQFGKPVTLSCSQTLNHNVMYWYQQKSSQAPKLLFHYYDKDFNNEADTPDNFQSRRPNTSFCFLDIRSPGLGDTAMYLCATSRQGTSGGRSSYNEQFFGPGTRLTVL.

V usage is TRBV14 and J usage is TRBJ1-4. The CDR3 contains 18 residues. CDR1 SGHDN and CDR2 FVKESK come from the germline V gene. Here the CDR3 reads CASSQESGRWTTNEKLFF.

The rearrangement links TRBV5-4 to TRBJ2-1; TCRdb names TRBD1, which stays unverified in the absence of DNA. Germline V lookup: CDR1 SGHNT, CDR2 YYREEE (reference sequence). CDR3 length: 13 residues. The CDR3 reads CASSRDRNNEQFF.

The rearrangement links TRBV27 to TRBJ2-7; TCRdb picks TRBD1, but there is no DNA to check that call. Germline CDR1 and CDR2: MNHEY and SMNVEV (reference sequence). The CDR3 totals 14 residues. CDR3 amino acids: CASSWTGVAYEQYF.